One and the same sample provided the 7 T cell receptor beta chains below, sequenced in a study of blood T cell repertoires in COVID-19. Data came from immunoSEQ multiplex PCR; TCRdb stores just in-frame clones and leaves some out. This sample carries about 130,000 clones, around 83% of them seen once, and the ten largest clones take approximately 4%. The sequencing sample was made of peripheral blood. The source of these receptors is a human donor in a cohort sampled during active COVID-19.

The chain recombines TRBV4-3 with TRBJ1-2; no clear D. CDR1 LGHNA and CDR2 YSLEER come from the germline V gene. The CDR3 has 12 amino acids. V was shortened by 3 bases and J by 8 bases, with 10 bases between the two germline ends. The CDR3 reads CASSHWAQGYTF. As DNA, the CDR3 is TGCGCCAGCAGCCACTGGGCCCAGGGCTACACCTTC.

CDR3 nucleotide sequence: TGCGCCAGCAGCTCAGTCCTGGGGGACGGGGGTGGCTACACCTTC. Translating gives CASSSVLGDGGGYTF. The J gene is TRBJ1-2, the V gene TRBV5-1; maybe TRBD1 (5 bases). The ends were cut back, 3 bases at V and 7 bases at J, with 19 bases in the middle. This CDR3 has 15 residues. CDR1 and CDR2 from the germline V gene are SGHRS and YFSETQ.

V gene TRBV4-3 combines with J gene TRBJ2-1; 7 bases are shared with TRBD1. The length of the CDR3 is 16 residues. Germline CDR1 reads LGHNA; CDR2 reads YSLEER. J was trimmed by 10 bases and V by 8 bases; bases with no gene match: 20. The CDR3 sequence: CASRSTGPGWSGEQFF. The DNA of the CDR3 is TGCGCCAGCCGATCGACAGGGCCAGGTTGGTCAGGGGAGCAGTTCTTC.

J is TRBJ1-4 and V is TRBV7-2; the D gene is possibly TRBD1 (6 bases). This CDR3 comprises 15 residues. CDR1 is SGHTA and CDR2 is FQGNSA in the germline V gene. V lost 3 bases and J lost 7, with 15 bases in between. The CDR3, as DNA: TGTGCCAGCAGCTTTGGGAGCCCAGGGGTTGAAAAACTGTTTTTT. Translated: CASSFGSPGVEKLFF.

This rearrangement joins TRBV5-1 to TRBJ2-3, with TRBD2 matching 10 bases. V dropped 9 bases and J dropped 0; count of bases not matched to a gene: 13. Per the germline V gene, CDR1 is SGHRS and CDR2 is YFSETQ. This CDR3 has 17 amino acids. In DNA, the CDR3 is TGCGCCACCTCTGTAGCGGGGGGACGAATTAGCACAGATACGCAGTATTTT. Translating gives CATSVAGGRISTDTQYF.

Concerning this clone itself: This sample includes further DNA sequences coding for the same CDR3. V and J are TRBV19 and TRBJ1-1; 9 nucleotides agree with TRBD1. Trimming removed 5 bases from V and 4 bases from J; junction bases left unmatched: 5. The CDR3 loop spans 14 amino acids. Looked up from germline, CDR1 is LNHDA and CDR2 is SQIVND (reference sequence). The CDR3 DNA follows: TGTGCCAGTAGTTCGACAGGGGGAGGCACTGAAGCTTTCTTT. The encoded protein is CASSSTGGGTEAFF.

Regarding this clone: Distinct nucleotide sequences in the sample also encode this CDR3. This chain joins TRBV20-1 and TRBJ2-5; D remains ambiguous. CDR3 size: 10 residues. Germline V gene sequence: CDR1 DFQATT, CDR2 SNEGSKA (reference sequence). V was clipped by 6 bases and J by 5 bases, with 7 bases between them. The CDR3 sequence: CSASFETQYF. DNA for the CDR3: TGCAGTGCAAGCTTTGAGACCCAGTACTTC.